This TCR beta chain was sequenced during a study of response to subunit inactivated influenza vaccine. Study findings and constraints: Each seasonal influenza vaccination recruits few new T cells, the authors suggested.

One entry per CDR3 protein, called by TCRdb with MiXCR from the RT-PCR reads. The sample includes some 500,000 distinct CDR3 sequences, 10% to 15% of them seen just once. This clonotype showed up many times. What it binds is not known. The sample in question was PBMCs from blood, obtained roughly 45 days after vaccination. The TCR originated in a man aged 50-60 years who received an inactivated influenza vaccine.

This chain's CDR3 is CASSPEGVRGTEAFF. In DNA form, the CDR3 reads TGTGCCAGCAGCCCGGAGGGCGTGCGAGGGACTGAAGCTTTCTTT. The chain combines TRBV7-9 with TRBJ1-1; the D is unclear. Germline V gene lookup returns CDR1 SEHNR and CDR2 FQNEAQ (reference sequence). The germline V and J ends were trimmed by 5 bases and 5 bases, with 18 bases remaining between them. The CDR3 runs 15 residues. Variable domain in full (rest from reference TRBV7-9 and TRBJ1-1): DTGVSQNPRHKITKRGQNVTFRCDPISEHNRLYWYRQTLGQGPEFLTYFQNEAQLEKSRLLSDRFSAERPKGSFSTLEIQRTEQGDSAMYLCASSPEGVRGTEAFFGQGTRLTVV.